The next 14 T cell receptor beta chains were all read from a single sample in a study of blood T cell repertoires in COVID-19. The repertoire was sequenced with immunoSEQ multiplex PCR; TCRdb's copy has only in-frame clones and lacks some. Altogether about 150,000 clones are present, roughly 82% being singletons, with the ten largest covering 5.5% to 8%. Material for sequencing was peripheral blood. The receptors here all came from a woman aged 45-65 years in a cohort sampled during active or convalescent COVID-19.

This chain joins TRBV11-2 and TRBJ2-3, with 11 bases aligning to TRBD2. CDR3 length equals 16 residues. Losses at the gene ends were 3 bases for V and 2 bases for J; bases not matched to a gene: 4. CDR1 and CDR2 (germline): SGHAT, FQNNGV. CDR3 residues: CASSFLAGGFTDTQYF. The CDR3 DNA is TGTGCCAGCAGCTTCCTAGCGGGGGGATTCACAGATACGCAGTATTTT.

The CDR3 DNA follows: TGTGCCAGCAGTGGGGACAGTAGCGTCTACGAGCAGTACTTC. Translating it yields CASSGDSSVYEQYF. J is TRBJ2-7 and V is TRBV2, with TRBD1 identical over 7 bases. CDR3 size: 14 residues. V shed 4 bases, J shed 3 bases, and the junction held 6 bases outside the gene matches. In germline, CDR1 is SNHLY, CDR2 FYNNEI.

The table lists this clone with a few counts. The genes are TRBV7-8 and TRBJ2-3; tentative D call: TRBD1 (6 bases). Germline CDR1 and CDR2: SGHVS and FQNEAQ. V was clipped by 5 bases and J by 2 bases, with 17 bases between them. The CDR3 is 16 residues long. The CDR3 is CASSAAGASFTDTQYF. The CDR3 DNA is TGTGCCAGCAGCGCCGCAGGGGCCTCCTTCACAGATACGCAGTATTTT. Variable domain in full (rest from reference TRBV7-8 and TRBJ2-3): GAGVSQSPRYKVAKRGQDVALRCDPISGHVSLFWYQQALGQGPEFLTYFQNEAQLDKSGLPSDRFFAERPEGSVSTLKIQRTQQEDSAVYLCASSAAGASFTDTQYFGPGTRLTVL.

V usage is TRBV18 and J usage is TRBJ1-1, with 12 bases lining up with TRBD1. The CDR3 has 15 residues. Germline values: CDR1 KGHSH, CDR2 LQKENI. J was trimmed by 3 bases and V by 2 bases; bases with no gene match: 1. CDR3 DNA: TGTGCCAGCTCACCAGGGACAGGGGGCTACACTGAAGCTTTCTTT. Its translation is CASSPGTGGYTEAFF.

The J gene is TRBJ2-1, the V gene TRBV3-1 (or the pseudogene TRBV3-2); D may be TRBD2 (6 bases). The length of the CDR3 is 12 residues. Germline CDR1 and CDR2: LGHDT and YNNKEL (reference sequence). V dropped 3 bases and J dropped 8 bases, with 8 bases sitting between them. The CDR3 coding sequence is TGTGCCAGCAGCCAGACTAGTCATGAGCAGTTCTTC. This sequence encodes CASSQTSHEQFF.

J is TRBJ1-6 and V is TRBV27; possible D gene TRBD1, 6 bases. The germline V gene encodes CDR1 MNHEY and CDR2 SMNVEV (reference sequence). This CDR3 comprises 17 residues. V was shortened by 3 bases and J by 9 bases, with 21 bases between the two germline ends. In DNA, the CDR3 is TGTGCCAGCAGTTTTAGGTTTGGCACAGGGAAGTTTTCACCCCTCCACTTT. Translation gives CASSFRFGTGKFSPLHF.

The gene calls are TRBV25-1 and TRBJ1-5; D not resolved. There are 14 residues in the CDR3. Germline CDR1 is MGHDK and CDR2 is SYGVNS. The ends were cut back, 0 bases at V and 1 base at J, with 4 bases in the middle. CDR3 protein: CASSEYGSNQPQHF. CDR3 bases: TGTGCCAGCAGTGAATATGGCAGCAATCAGCCCCAGCATTTT.

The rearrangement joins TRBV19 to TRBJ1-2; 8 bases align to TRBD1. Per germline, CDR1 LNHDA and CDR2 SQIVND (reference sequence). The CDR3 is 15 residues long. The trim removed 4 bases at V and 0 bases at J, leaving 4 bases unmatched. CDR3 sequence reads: CASSTPGQANYGYTF. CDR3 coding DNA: TGTGCCAGTAGTACCCCGGGACAGGCTAACTATGGCTACACCTTC.

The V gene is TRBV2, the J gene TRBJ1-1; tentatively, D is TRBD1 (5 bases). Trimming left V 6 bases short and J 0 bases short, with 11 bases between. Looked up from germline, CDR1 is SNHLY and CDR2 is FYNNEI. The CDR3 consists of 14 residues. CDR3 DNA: TGTGCCAGCAGCCGGGGGGTTGTGAACACTGAAGCTTTCTTT. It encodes CASSRGVVNTEAFF.

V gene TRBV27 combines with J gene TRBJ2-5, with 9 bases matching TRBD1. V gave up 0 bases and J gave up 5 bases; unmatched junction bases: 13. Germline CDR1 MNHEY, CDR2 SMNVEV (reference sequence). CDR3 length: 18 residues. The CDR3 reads CASSLSPATGGRRETQYF. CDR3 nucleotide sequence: TGTGCCAGCAGTTTATCCCCTGCGACAGGGGGTCGGAGGGAGACCCAGTACTTC.

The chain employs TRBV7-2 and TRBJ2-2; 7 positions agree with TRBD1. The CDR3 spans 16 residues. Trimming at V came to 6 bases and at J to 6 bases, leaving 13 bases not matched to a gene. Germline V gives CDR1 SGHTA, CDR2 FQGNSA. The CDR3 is CASRIAGTALSGELFF. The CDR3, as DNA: TGTGCCAGCAGAATCGCCGGGACAGCCTTATCCGGGGAGCTGTTTTTT.

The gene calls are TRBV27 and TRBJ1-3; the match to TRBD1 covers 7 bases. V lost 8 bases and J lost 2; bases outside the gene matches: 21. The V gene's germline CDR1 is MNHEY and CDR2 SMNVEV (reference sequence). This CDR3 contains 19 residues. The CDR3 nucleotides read TGTGCCAGCGCTACCTCGGGGTACCGACAGGGAGTACCTGGAAACACCATATATTTT. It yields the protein CASATSGYRQGVPGNTIYF.

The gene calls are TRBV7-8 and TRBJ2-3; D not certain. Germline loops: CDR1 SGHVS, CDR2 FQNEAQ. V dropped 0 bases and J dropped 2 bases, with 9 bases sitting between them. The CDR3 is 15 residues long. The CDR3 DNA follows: TGTGCCAGCAGCTTAGCGCGAATCACCACAGATACGCAGTATTTT. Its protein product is CASSLARITTDTQYF.

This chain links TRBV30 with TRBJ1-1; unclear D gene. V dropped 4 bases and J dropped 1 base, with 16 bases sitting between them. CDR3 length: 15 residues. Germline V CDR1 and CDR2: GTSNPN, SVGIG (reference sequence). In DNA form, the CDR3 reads TGTGCCTGGAAGGGAATCACTAGGCCGAACACTGAAGCTTTCTTT. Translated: CAWKGITRPNTEAFF.